This record concerns one T cell receptor beta chain sequence. V was cut by 3 bases and J by 0 bases, with 6 bases left in between. The CDR3 totals 14 residues. Germline CDR1 KGHSH, CDR2 LQKENI. This sample is drawn from a study of tumor T cells in aggressive B-cell lymphoma. Here immunoSEQ multiplex PCR was the method, and the copy in TCRdb shows in-frame clones only, minus some. The sample carries roughly 3,000 clones, about 89% recorded once. Sequencing was done on a sample of tumor tissue. The source is an adult with diffuse large B cell lymphoma. The chain has TRBV18 and TRBJ1-3; no clear D gene. The chain's CDR3 is CASSPGSSGNTIYF. CDR3 DNA: TGTGCCAGCTCACCGGGGAGCTCTGGAAACACCATATATTTT.